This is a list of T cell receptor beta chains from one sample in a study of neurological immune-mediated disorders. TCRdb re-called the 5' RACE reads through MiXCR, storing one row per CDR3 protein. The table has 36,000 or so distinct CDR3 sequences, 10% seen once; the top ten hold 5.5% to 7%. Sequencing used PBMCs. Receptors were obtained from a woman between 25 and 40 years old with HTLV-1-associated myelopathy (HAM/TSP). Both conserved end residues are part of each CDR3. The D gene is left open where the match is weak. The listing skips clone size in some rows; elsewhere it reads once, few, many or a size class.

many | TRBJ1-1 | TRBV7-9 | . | CASSSQTEAFF | TGTGCCAGCAGCTCTCAAACTGAAGCTTTCTTT
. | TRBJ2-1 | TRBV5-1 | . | CASSFYICSAGGITGLGGTNEQFF | .
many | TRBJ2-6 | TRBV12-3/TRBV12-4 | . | CASTDLPRSGANVLTF | TGTGCCAGCACCGACCTGCCCCGTTCTGGGGCCAACGTCCTGACTTTC
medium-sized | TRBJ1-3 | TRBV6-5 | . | CASSSVLFGNTIYF | TGTGCCAGCAGTTCTGTACTCTTTGGAAACACCATATATTTT
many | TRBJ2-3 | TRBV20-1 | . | CSARAREKSDTQYF | TGCAGTGCTAGAGCGAGGGAGAAATCAGATACGCAGTATTTT
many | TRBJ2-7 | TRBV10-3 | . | CAISESSQSEQYF | TGTGCCATCAGTGAGTCGTCACAGAGCGAGCAGTACTTC
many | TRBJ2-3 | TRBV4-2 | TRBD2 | CASSQKTASGASTDTQYF | TGTGCCAGCAGCCAAAAGACCGCTAGCGGTGCTAGCACAGATACGCAGTATTTT
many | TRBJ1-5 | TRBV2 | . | CASTTLALIGNQPQHF | TGTGCCAGCACAACCCTGGCGTTGATAGGCAATCAGCCCCAGCATTTT
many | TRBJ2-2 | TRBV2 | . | CASSDRLPGELFF | TGTGCCAGCAGTGATAGACTGCCCGGGGAGCTGTTTTTT
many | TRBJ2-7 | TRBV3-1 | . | CASSQAGSEQYF | TGTGCCAGCAGCCAAGCCGGGTCCGAGCAGTACTTC
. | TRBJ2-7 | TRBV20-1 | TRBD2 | CSASGTSGASSYEQYF | TGCAGTGCATCCGGGACTAGCGGGGCCAGCTCCTACGAGCAGTACTTC
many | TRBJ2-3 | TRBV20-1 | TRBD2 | CSAGGLAGGDTQYF | TGCAGTGCTGGGGGACTAGCGGGGGGAGATACGCAGTATTTT
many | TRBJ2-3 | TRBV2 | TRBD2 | CASRNTSGLARSTDTQYF | TGTGCCAGCAGAAATACATCGGGACTAGCGAGGAGCACAGATACGCAGTATTTT
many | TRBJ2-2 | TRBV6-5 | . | CASSPQGTGELFF | TGTGCCAGCAGTCCCCAGGGGACCGGGGAGCTGTTTTTT
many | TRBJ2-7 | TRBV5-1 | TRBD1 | CASSIGQGGYEQYF | TGCGCCAGCAGCATCGGACAGGGTGGGTACGAGCAGTACTTC
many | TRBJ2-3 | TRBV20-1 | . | CSAPKADTQYF | TGCAGTGCTCCTAAAGCAGATACGCAGTATTTT
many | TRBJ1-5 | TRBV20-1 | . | CSATEQNNQPQHF | TGCAGTGCTACGGAGCAGAACAATCAGCCCCAGCATTTT